This entry lists 30 T cell receptor beta chains sequenced from one sample in a study of T-cell reconstitution after alpha-beta-depleted transplantation in children. Preparation of the TCRbeta library was carried out with unique molecular identifiers. One entry per CDR3 protein, called by TCRdb with MiXCR from the PCR reads. In the table there are a few hundred thousand distinct CDR3 sequences, 25% to 30% of which are singletons. Specimen: PBMCs, collected before TCRalphabeta/CD19-depleted stem cell transplant. Receptor source: a boy under three years old with Wiskott-Aldrich syndrome, due to receive a stem cell transplant.

This clonotype has a handful of counts. This chain links TRBV20-1 with TRBJ1-5; D call uncertain. The CDR3 extends over 16 amino acids. V was trimmed by 6 bases and J by 3 bases, leaving 21 bases between them. Germline assignment: CDR1 DFQATT and CDR2 SNEGSKA (reference sequence). CDR3 coding DNA: TGCAGTGCCTGCGCGAACCCTTGGGGAACCAATCAGCCCCAGCATTTT. Protein sequence: CSACANPWGTNQPQHF.

This clonotype was detected a few times. The chain links TRBV5-1 to TRBJ2-5, with D perhaps TRBD1 or TRBD2 (5 bases each). The CDR3 spans 13 residues. CDR1 and CDR2 (germline): SGHRS, YFSETQ. The ends were cut back, 5 bases at V and 4 bases at J, with 12 bases in the middle. The CDR3 DNA reads as TGCGCCAGCAGGGGTACTGGGGGAGAGACCCAGTACTTC. Amino acid sequence: CASRGTGGETQYF. Complete variable domain (other parts from reference TRBV5-1 and TRBJ2-5): KAGVTQTPRYLIKTRGQQVTLSCSPISGHRSVSWYQQTPGQGLQFLFEYFSETQRNKGNFPGRFSGRQFSNSRSEMNVSTLELGDSALYLCASRGTGGETQYFGPGTRLLVL.

This clonotype was observed a few times. The J gene is TRBJ2-3, the V gene TRBV20-1; maybe TRBD2 (5 bases). With 4 bases removed from V and 3 bases from J, the gap between germline ends came to 8 bases. The CDR3 has 12 residues. Germline V CDR1 and CDR2: DFQATT, SNEGSKA (reference sequence). Written as DNA, the CDR3 is TGCAGTGCTATGAGCGGTACAGATACGCAGTATTTT. It specifies CSAMSGTDTQYF.

The chain links TRBV5-1 to TRBJ2-1; 8 positions match TRBD2. V dropped 1 base and J dropped 7; count of bases not matched to a gene: 7. CDR3 length equals 15 residues. In germline, CDR1 is SGHRS, CDR2 YFSETQ. The CDR3 loop is CASSLTGRGGNEQFF. In DNA, the CDR3 is TGCGCCAGCAGCTTGACCGGGAGGGGGGGTAATGAGCAGTTCTTC.

The rearrangement links TRBV4-2 to TRBJ2-3; D is unclear. The CDR3 is made up of 15 amino acids. Germline CDR1 reads LGHNA; CDR2 reads YNFKEQ. Deletions cut 0 bases from V and 2 bases from J, with 9 bases between. The CDR3 DNA reads TGTGCCAGCAGCCAAGACCGTGCCTACACAGATACGCAGTATTTT. It yields the protein CASSQDRAYTDTQYF.

This clonotype turned up a few times. The V gene is TRBV24-1, the J gene TRBJ2-1; 10 nucleotides line up with TRBD2. The CDR3 runs 20 residues. Germline-derived CDR1 and CDR2 are KGHDR and SFDVKD. Losses at the gene ends were 5 bases for V and 0 bases for J; bases not matched to a gene: 15. Written as DNA, the CDR3 is TGTGCCACCAGTGTGGGCGGTCAGCCGGGACTAGCGCGCTCCTACAATGAGCAGTTCTTC. It yields the protein CATSVGGQPGLARSYNEQFF.

The chain carries TRBV15 and TRBJ1-2; 7 nucleotides line up with TRBD1. This CDR3 spans 13 amino acids. CDR1 and CDR2 (germline): LNHNV, YYDKDF (reference sequence). Losses at the gene ends were 3 bases for V and 7 bases for J; bases not matched to a gene: 5. Written as DNA, the CDR3 is TGTGCCACCAGCAGCCAGGGGGTAACTGGCTACACCTTC. Encoded protein: CATSSQGVTGYTF. The whole variable domain, remainder taken from reference TRBV15 and TRBJ1-2, is DAMVIQNPRYQVTQFGKPVTLSCSQTLNHNVMYWYQQKSSQAPKLLFHYYDKDFNNEADTPDNFQSRRPNTSFCFLDIRSPGLGDTAMYLCATSSQGVTGYTFGSGTRLTVV.

The gene calls are TRBV20-1 and TRBJ2-7; 9 positions agree with TRBD1. The V segment lost 4 bases and the J segment 5 bases; nucleotides outside the gene matches: 9. This CDR3 has 14 residues. CDR1 is DFQATT, CDR2 SNEGSKA, per germline (reference sequence). The CDR3 region is CSATRTGAVHEQYF. Written as DNA, the CDR3 is TGCAGTGCTACCCGGACAGGGGCTGTCCACGAGCAGTACTTC.

This chain links TRBV5-1 with TRBJ2-1; 8 bases line up with TRBD2. The J segment lost 11 bases and the V segment lost 0 bases, leaving 7 bases of the junction unmatched. This CDR3 spans 14 amino acids. The germline V gene encodes CDR1 SGHRS and CDR2 YFSETQ. CDR3 bases: TGCGCCAGCAGCTTGGGTCGGGAGGGCTTCCAGCAGTTCTTC. Protein product: CASSLGREGFQQFF.

This clonotype has a handful of counts. V usage is TRBV7-2 and J usage is TRBJ1-6, with 7 bases identical to TRBD1. This CDR3 has 15 amino acids. Trimming at V came to 5 bases and at J to 7 bases, leaving 8 bases not matched to a gene. CDR1 and CDR2 (germline): SGHTA, FQGNSA. CDR3 nucleotides: TGTGCCAGCAGCAGATGGACAGGCTTGAATTCACCCCTCCACTTT. Protein: CASSRWTGLNSPLHF.

In this sample, this clonotype turned up a few times. The gene calls are TRBV6-2 or TRBV6-3 and TRBJ1-2; tentative D call: TRBD1 (6 bases). CDR1 and CDR2 from the germline V gene are MNHEY and SVGEGT. Trimming pared 5 bases from V and 2 bases from J, leaving 9 bases between. The CDR3 sequence is 13 residues long. As DNA, the CDR3 is TGTGCCAGCAGTGACGGGACAAACTATGGCTACACCTTC. Encoded protein: CASSDGTNYGYTF.

This sequence joins TRBV6-5 and TRBJ2-1; TRBD2 aligns across 13 bases. The trim removed 2 bases at V and 8 bases at J, leaving 12 bases unmatched. The V gene's germline CDR1 is MNHEY and CDR2 SVGAGI. The CDR3 runs 18 residues. CDR3 protein: CASSYRIGLAGDGDEQFF. The CDR3 DNA reads as TGTGCCAGCAGTTACCGCATAGGACTAGCGGGAGATGGGGATGAGCAGTTCTTC.

The chain uses TRBV5-1 and TRBJ2-3; TRBD1 might be the D (5 bases). The CDR3 length is 14 residues. Germline CDR1 and CDR2: SGHRS and YFSETQ. Trimming removed 7 bases from V and 8 bases from J, with 20 bases in between. The DNA for the CDR3 is TGCGCCAGCCGCCGGGCCTCACAGGATGCTACGCAGTATTTT. Amino acids: CASRRASQDATQYF.

This sequence joins TRBV20-1 and TRBJ2-7; TRBD1 matches 9 bases. Germline V gene sequence: CDR1 DFQATT, CDR2 SNEGSKA (reference sequence). The CDR3 consists of 15 residues. Trimming at V came to 3 bases and at J to 2 bases, leaving 8 bases not matched to a gene. CDR3 region: CSASGSGQGPYEQYF. The CDR3 DNA sequence: TGCAGTGCTAGCGGGTCGGGACAGGGACCCTACGAGCAGTACTTC.

A few counts support this clonotype. This chain joins TRBV9 and TRBJ2-1, with D perhaps matching TRBD1 (5 bases). Germline V lookup: CDR1 SGDLS, CDR2 YYNGEE. This CDR3 comprises 15 residues. V was cut by 4 bases and J by 8 bases, with 19 bases left in between. The CDR3 reads CASSPHPEGVHEQFF. The CDR3 DNA is TGTGCCAGCAGCCCACACCCCGAAGGGGTTCATGAGCAGTTCTTC.

The CDR3 bases are TGCGCCAGCAGCTTGCAGGACGAATATGGCTACACCTTC. As protein: CASSLQDEYGYTF. The chain employs TRBV5-1 and TRBJ1-2; D call uncertain. The CDR3 runs to 13 residues. V shed 1 base and J shed 5 bases, with 9 bases lying between them. Germline lookup yields CDR1 SGHRS and CDR2 YFSETQ.

The chain links TRBV7-8 to TRBJ2-7; D might be TRBD1 (6 bases). The CDR3 is made up of 14 amino acids. Trimming stripped 9 bases from V and 3 bases from J, with 18 bases between. Germline loops: CDR1 SGHVS, CDR2 FQNEAQ. This chain's CDR3 is CASRKQGPDYEQYF. The CDR3 DNA is TGTGCCAGTAGGAAACAGGGCCCTGACTACGAGCAGTACTTC. Using reference TRBV7-8 and TRBJ2-7 for the parts outside the CDR3, the full variable domain is GAGVSQSPRYKVAKRGQDVALRCDPISGHVSLFWYQQALGQGPEFLTYFQNEAQLDKSGLPSDRFFAERPEGSVSTLKIQRTQQEDSAVYLCASRKQGPDYEQYFGPGTRLTVT.

The chain is built from TRBV5-1 and TRBJ2-2; D unclear. V was cut by 0 bases and J by 6 bases, with 9 bases left in between. Germline assignment: CDR1 SGHRS and CDR2 YFSETQ. This CDR3 has 14 amino acids. The CDR3 bases are TGCGCCAGCAGCTTGGCCGGGCCATCCGGGGAGCTGTTTTTT. This gives the protein CASSLAGPSGELFF.

The chain recombines TRBV5-5 with TRBJ1-6, with D perhaps matching TRBD1 (5 bases). Trimming cost V 1 base and J 9 bases, with 14 bases left between them. Germline values: CDR1 SGHKS, CDR2 YYEKEE (reference sequence). The length of the CDR3 is 15 residues. CDR3 protein: CASSLTSGETSPLHF. CDR3 DNA: TGTGCCAGCAGCTTGACCTCGGGGGAAACTTCACCCCTCCACTTT. The variable domain in full, with the rest retrieved from reference TRBV5-5 and TRBJ1-6, is DAGVTQSPTHLIKTRGQQVTLRCSPISGHKSVSWYQQVLGQGPQFIFQYYEKEERGRGNFPDRFSARQFPNYSSELNVNALLLGDSALYLCASSLTSGETSPLHFGNGTRLTVT.

This clonotype was observed a few times. The DNA for the CDR3 is TGCGCCAGCAGCCCCGGGACGGACTATGTGTGGACTGAAGCTTTCTTT. This gives the protein CASSPGTDYVWTEAFF. The rearrangement joins TRBV5-1 to TRBJ1-1; TRBD1 is a possible D gene (5 bases). V lost 4 bases and J 5 bases, leaving 21 bases between the germline ends. The CDR3 totals 16 residues. Germline CDR1 reads SGHRS; CDR2 reads YFSETQ.

There are a few counts of this clonotype. The chain recombines TRBV24-1 with TRBJ2-3; D unclear. Germline-derived CDR1 and CDR2 are KGHDR and SFDVKD. The CDR3 sequence is 14 residues long. The V gene lost 5 bases and the J gene lost 3 bases, with 11 bases spanning the gap. CDR3 region: CATSGAGHTDTQYF. The DNA for the CDR3 is TGTGCCACCAGTGGGGCAGGCCATACAGATACGCAGTATTTT.

This chain joins TRBV5-1 and TRBJ2-7; TRBD1 or TRBD2 may be the D gene (5 bases each). CDR1 and CDR2 (germline): SGHRS, YFSETQ. The germline V and J ends were trimmed by 4 bases and 6 bases, with 17 bases remaining between them. This CDR3 has 14 residues. The CDR3 sequence is CASSLSVGTCEQYF. CDR3 nucleotides: TGCGCCAGCAGCCTGAGCGTCGGGACCTGCGAGCAGTACTTC.

The genes are TRBV9 and TRBJ1-6, with 10 bases aligning to TRBD1. The germline gives CDR1 SGDLS, CDR2 YYNGEE. The CDR3 covers 14 residues. With V trimmed by 3 bases and J by 10 bases, 4 bases remained unmatched. CDR3 amino acids: CASSATGGLSPLHF. Here the CDR3 DNA reads TGTGCCAGCAGCGCGACAGGGGGCTTGTCACCCCTCCACTTT. Combining the CDR3 with reference TRBV9 and TRBJ1-6 gives the whole variable domain DSGVTQTPKHLITATGQRVTLRCSPRSGDLSVYWYQQSLDQGLQFLIQYYNGEERAKGNILERFSAQQFPDLHSELNLSSLELGDSALYFCASSATGGLSPLHFGNGTRLTVT.

The rearrangement joins TRBV10-3 to TRBJ2-1; 10 nucleotides match TRBD1. Germline trimming cut 8 bases from V and 8 bases from J; bases unmatched to any gene: 12. The CDR3 totals 15 residues. From germline, CDR1 is ENHRY and CDR2 SYGVKD. The CDR3 DNA follows: TGTGCCATCGACGTGGGACAGGGGAGCCCGGATGAGCAGTTCTTC. This codes for CAIDVGQGSPDEQFF.

Comment on this clonotype: The junction departs from germline at one end; a sequencing error may be responsible. V usage is TRBV5-1 and J usage is TRBJ2-7; D might be TRBD1 or TRBD2, each matching 5 bases. The CDR3 runs to 11 residues. Per the germline V gene, CDR1 is SGHRS and CDR2 is YFSETQ. The CDR3 DNA follows: TGCGCCAGCAGCTTGGAGGGGACCCTATTTTTC. This sequence encodes CASSLEGTLFF.

This clonotype was seen only a few times. The chain recombines TRBV20-1 with TRBJ1-6, with D hard to call. Germline loops: CDR1 DFQATT, CDR2 SNEGSKA (reference sequence). CDR3 length: 12 residues. V was pared by 0 bases and J by 7 bases, with 4 bases between. Written as DNA, the CDR3 is TGCAGTGCTAGAGAGCGGAATTCACCCCTCCACTTT. This gives the protein CSARERNSPLHF.

This clonotype was seen ten or more times. V gene TRBV20-1 combines with J gene TRBJ2-1; 9 bases fit TRBD1. CDR3 length: 13 amino acids. The junction had 0 bases not matched to a gene; V was cut back by 5 bases and J by 1 base. Looked up from germline, CDR1 is DFQATT and CDR2 is SNEGSKA (reference sequence). The CDR3 loop reads CSAGTGSYNEQFF. The CDR3 bases are TGCAGTGCTGGGACAGGGTCCTACAATGAGCAGTTCTTC.

The rearrangement uses TRBV20-1 and TRBJ1-5; D remains unclear. Deletions cut 0 bases from V and 2 bases from J, with 8 bases between. The CDR3 runs to 14 residues. The germline CDR1 and CDR2 sequences are DFQATT and SNEGSKA (reference sequence). The CDR3: CSARDPRGNQPQHF. CDR3 nucleotides: TGCAGTGCTAGAGATCCACGGGGCAATCAGCCCCAGCATTTT.

This clonotype was recorded at least ten times. The chain carries TRBV5-1 and TRBJ2-1, with 16 positions matching TRBD2. There are 15 residues in the CDR3. The germline V gene encodes CDR1 SGHRS and CDR2 YFSETQ. V trimming: 3 bases; J trimming: 7 bases; junction bases outside the gene matches: 1. CDR3 nucleotide sequence: TGCGCCAGCAGCTGGGGACTAGCGGGAGGGAATGAGCAGTTCTTC. Translating it yields CASSWGLAGGNEQFF.

In DNA form, the CDR3 reads TGCAGTGCAGGGAAGACAGCCGGCTACGAGCAGTACTTC. Its translation: CSAGKTAGYEQYF. The chain uses TRBV20-1 and TRBJ2-7; D may be TRBD1 (5 bases). CDR1 is DFQATT and CDR2 is SNEGSKA in the germline V gene (reference sequence). This CDR3 region has 13 residues. The V end lost 6 bases, the J end lost 3 bases, and 15 bases lay between the germline ends.